The entry below gives a single T cell receptor beta chain sequence along with its context. The PCR had 60 Vbeta and 13 Jbeta primers. This table comes from immunoSEQ multiplex PCR, and its TCRdb copy is limited to in-frame clones, with some not included. In the table there are under 200,000 clones, more than 65% of which are singletons. The CDR3 contains 15 residues. The trim removed 1 base at V and 4 bases at J, leaving 3 bases unmatched. CDR1 is KGHSH, CDR2 LQKENI, per germline. The sample originates from a study of cytomegalovirus exposure and HLA in healthy donors. Study-wide background: Of the donors genotyped, a few hundred in all, about 76% fell in the Caucasian-associated ancestry cluster.

The chain recombines TRBV18 with TRBJ1-2, with 10 bases that match TRBD1. The sequence was obtained from a woman in her twenties or thirties in good health and CMV-seronegative. Material for sequencing was PBMCs. CDR3 DNA sequence: TGTGCCAGCTCACCACGGACAGGGGGAGGCTATGGCTACACCTTC. Translated: CASSPRTGGGYGYTF.